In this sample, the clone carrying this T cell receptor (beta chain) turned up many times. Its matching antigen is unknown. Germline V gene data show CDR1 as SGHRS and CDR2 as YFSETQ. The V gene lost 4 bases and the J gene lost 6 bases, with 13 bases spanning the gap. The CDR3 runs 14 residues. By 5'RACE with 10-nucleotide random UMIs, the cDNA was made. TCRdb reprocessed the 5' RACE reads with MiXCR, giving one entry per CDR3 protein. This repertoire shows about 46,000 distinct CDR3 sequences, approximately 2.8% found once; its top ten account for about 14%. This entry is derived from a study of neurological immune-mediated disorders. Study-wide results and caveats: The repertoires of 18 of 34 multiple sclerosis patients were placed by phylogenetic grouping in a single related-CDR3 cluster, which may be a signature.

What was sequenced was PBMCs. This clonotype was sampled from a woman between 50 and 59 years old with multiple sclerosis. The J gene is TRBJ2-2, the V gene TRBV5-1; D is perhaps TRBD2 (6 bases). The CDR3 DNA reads TGCGCCAGCAGCACCGGGACTTACTCCGGGGAGCTGTTTTTT. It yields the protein CASSTGTYSGELFF.